This T cell receptor beta chain stems from a study of blood T cell repertoires in COVID-19. Study at large: Spain, Italy and the United States supplied samples that represented acute and convalescent COVID-19. Sources were T cells, B-cell-depleted T cells, or PBMCs; the material itself was cDNA or gDNA.

Germline values: CDR1 GTSNPN, CDR2 SVGIG (reference sequence). V was pared by 0 bases and J by 4 bases, with 9 bases between. The CDR3 has 13 residues. Repertoires were generated with immunoSEQ multiplex PCR, while TCRdb's copy carries only in-frame clones and drops some. The sample carries around 88,000 clones, 81% recorded once. The rearrangement joins TRBV30 to TRBJ1-1; a possible D gene is TRBD1 (5 bases). Source material: peripheral blood. The sequence was obtained from an elderly woman with acute or convalescent COVID-19. CDR3 sequence reads: CAWSVRGITEAFF. For the CDR3, the DNA is TGTGCCTGGAGTGTACGGGGGATCACTGAAGCTTTCTTT.